Below are 17 T cell receptor beta chains sequenced from a single sample in a study of T cells in Graves' hyperthyroidism and ophthalmopathy. Amplified TCR beta CDR3 regions derived from RNA transcripts. The primer set for the first-round RT-PCR of the TCR CDR3 was HTBI. TCRdb reprocessed the multiplex PCR reads via MiXCR and lists one record per CDR3 protein. The sample holds almost 250,000 distinct CDR3 sequences, approximately 24% seen once. The specimen sequenced was blood. The receptors stem from a woman aged 40-49 years with Graves' ophthalmopathy.

The rearrangement links TRBV12-3 or TRBV12-4 to TRBJ2-7; 9 nucleotides align to TRBD1. V shed 7 bases and J 4 bases; nucleotides not matched to a gene: 8. CDR3 length: 14 residues. CDR3 sequence: CASTVTGGAYEQYF. DNA of the CDR3: TGTGCCAGCACGGTAACAGGGGGCGCGTACGAGCAGTACTTC.

This clonotype was seen repeatedly, ten times or more. The V gene is TRBV20-1, the J gene TRBJ2-7; 8 bases fit TRBD1. Germline CDR1 DFQATT, CDR2 SNEGSKA (reference sequence). CDR3 length equals 13 residues. With V trimmed by 6 bases and J by 5 bases, 9 bases remained unmatched. The CDR3: CSATGQGGHEQYF. The CDR3 DNA reads as TGCAGTGCCACCGGACAGGGCGGACACGAGCAGTACTTC.

This clonotype was seen ten or more times. The chain uses TRBV19 and TRBJ2-2, with D hard to call. This CDR3 is built from 15 residues. The V and J ends lost 9 bases and 2 bases respectively, with 16 bases between them. Germline V lookup: CDR1 LNHDA, CDR2 SQIVND (reference sequence). CDR3 DNA sequence: TGTGCCAGCCGAGTGGCAGGAATAAACACCGGGGAGCTGTTTTTT. It codes for CASRVAGINTGELFF.

This clonotype occurred many times. The rearrangement uses TRBV6-1 and TRBJ1-5; 7 positions match TRBD1. Losses at the gene ends were 6 bases for V and 0 bases for J; bases not matched to a gene: 5. The germline V gene encodes CDR1 MNHNS and CDR2 SASEGT. The CDR3 is made up of 15 amino acids. The CDR3 loop is CASREWTGSNQPQHF. The CDR3 DNA reads TGTGCCAGCAGGGAGTGGACAGGTAGCAATCAGCCCCAGCATTTT.

The rearrangement joins TRBV6-1 to TRBJ1-1; 9 nucleotides agree with TRBD1. From germline, CDR1 is MNHNS and CDR2 SASEGT. The CDR3 extends over 15 amino acids. Trimming at V came to 7 bases and at J to 0 bases, leaving 6 bases not matched to a gene. The CDR3 loop is CASTTQGALNTEAFF. CDR3 DNA sequence: TGTGCCAGCACTACACAGGGGGCACTGAACACTGAAGCTTTCTTT.

This chain links TRBV27 with TRBJ1-2, with TRBD1 matching over 7 bases. Germline trimming cut 4 bases from V and 8 bases from J; bases unmatched to any gene: 7. The CDR3 contains 13 residues. The germline CDR1 and CDR2 sequences are MNHEY and SMNVEV (reference sequence). CDR3 nucleotide sequence: TGTGCCAGCAGTTCCCGACAGGGCCAGGGCTACACCTTC. Translation: CASSSRQGQGYTF.

This clonotype was detected ten times or more. The genes are TRBV7-9 and TRBJ2-7, with 10 bases lining up with TRBD2. The CDR3 loop spans 15 amino acids. V trimming: 5 bases; J trimming: 7 bases; junction bases outside the gene matches: 11. From germline, CDR1 is SEHNR and CDR2 FQNEAQ (reference sequence). DNA for the CDR3: TGTGCCAGCAGCCCCTCACCCGGGACTAGCGATGAGCAGTACTTC. This translates into CASSPSPGTSDEQYF. Together with reference TRBV7-9 and TRBJ2-7, the CDR3 gives the full variable domain: DTGVSQNPRHKITKRGQNVTFRCDPISEHNRLYWYRQTLGQGPEFLTYFQNEAQLEKSRLLSDRFSAERPKGSFSTLEIQRTEQGDSAMYLCASSPSPGTSDEQYFGPGTRLTVT.

The CDR3 DNA sequence: TGTGCCAGCAGCCCGAGGCTAGCGGGAGACGACAATGAGCAGTTCTTC. Amino acids: CASSPRLAGDDNEQFF. The chain is built from TRBV6-2 or TRBV6-3 and TRBJ2-1, with 10 bases fitting TRBD2. CDR1 is MNHEY and CDR2 is SVGEGT in the germline V gene. The CDR3 runs 16 residues. V shed 6 bases and J 5 bases; nucleotides not matched to a gene: 10.

This clonotype was recorded at least ten times. The V gene is TRBV29-1, the J gene TRBJ1-2; TRBD1 is a possible D gene (5 bases). This CDR3 is 11 amino acids long. The V gene's germline CDR1 is SQVTM and CDR2 ANQGSEA. V shed 4 bases and J shed 8 bases, with 11 bases lying between them. This CDR3 reads CSVAGWKGYTF. CDR3 in DNA: TGCAGCGTTGCAGGGTGGAAGGGCTACACCTTC. Full variable domain (remainder filled in from reference TRBV29-1 and TRBJ1-2): SAVISQKPSRDICQRGTSLTIQCQVDSQVTMMFWYRQQPGQSLTLIATANQGSEATYESGFVIDKFPISRPNLTFSTLTVSNMSPEDSSIYLCSVAGWKGYTFGSGTRLTVV.

The chain uses TRBV12-3 or TRBV12-4 and TRBJ1-1, with D possibly matching TRBD1 (6 bases). The CDR3 has 17 amino acids. The V gene lost 3 bases and the J gene lost 2 bases, with 19 bases spanning the gap. CDR3 residues: CASSFHRTERPNTEAFF. For the CDR3, the DNA is TGTGCCAGCAGTTTCCACCGGACAGAACGGCCCAACACTGAAGCTTTCTTT.

This clonotype appeared many times. J is TRBJ1-2 and V is TRBV30, with a weak D call TRBD1 (6 bases). The CDR3 has 13 residues. Trimming left V 4 bases short and J 7 bases short, with 16 bases between. Looked up from germline, CDR1 is GTSNPN and CDR2 is SVGIG (reference sequence). The CDR3 nucleotides read TGTGCCTGGAATCCCGGGGGCGAGGGTGGCTACACCTTC. This gives the protein CAWNPGGEGGYTF.

This clonotype appeared a single time. The junction shows a germline mismatch at one end, possibly a read error. The genes are TRBV28 and TRBJ1-1; no firm D call. This CDR3 is built from 14 residues. Germline CDR1 reads MDHEN; CDR2 reads SYDVKM. This chain's CDR3 is CASSSFSMNTEASF. CDR3 DNA sequence: TGTGCCAGCAGTTCTTTCAGCATGAACACTGAAGCTTCCTTT.

This clonotype was counted ten times or more. The V gene is TRBV12-3 or TRBV12-4, the J gene TRBJ1-1; 11 bases map to TRBD1. The CDR3 has 16 amino acids. Trimming at V came to 5 bases and at J to 0 bases, leaving 5 bases not matched to a gene. The CDR3 region has the DNA TGTGCCAGCAGTAACCGGGACAGGGGGTTGAACACTGAAGCTTTCTTT. This translates into CASSNRDRGLNTEAFF.

The rearrangement links TRBV11-2 to TRBJ2-7; the match to TRBD1 covers 9 bases. The length of the CDR3 is 14 residues. Germline V CDR1 and CDR2: SGHAT, FQNNGV. V was pared by 7 bases and J by 3 bases, with 7 bases of the junction left unmatched. CDR3 sequence (DNA): TGTGCCAGCACATCGGGACAGGGATTCTACGAGCAGTACTTC. This encodes CASTSGQGFYEQYF.

At least ten counts were recorded for this clonotype. The V and J genes are TRBV20-1 and TRBJ2-7, with 7 bases identical to TRBD1. This CDR3 has 13 residues. Germline loops: CDR1 DFQATT, CDR2 SNEGSKA (reference sequence). Trimming cost V 5 bases and J 5 bases; bases outside gene matches: 9. CDR3 bases: TGCAGTGCTTTTGTGACAGGGTCAAACGAGCAGTACTTC. This translates into CSAFVTGSNEQYF.

This clonotype was picked up many times. The V call is TRBV11-2, the J call TRBJ2-4; 9 bases fit TRBD1. V trimming: 6 bases; J trimming: 8 bases; junction bases outside the gene matches: 14. Germline CDR1 is SGHAT and CDR2 is FQNNGV. The CDR3 is made up of 16 amino acids. The CDR3 is CASRPLRGTGKDIQYF. CDR3 DNA sequence: TGTGCCAGCAGACCTCTACGGGGGACAGGGAAGGACATTCAGTACTTC. Full variable domain (missing parts from reference TRBV11-2 and TRBJ2-4): EAGVAQSPRYKIIEKRQSVAFWCNPISGHATLYWYQQILGQGPKLLIQFQNNGVVDDSQLPKDRFSAERLKGVDSTLKIQPAKLEDSAVYLCASRPLRGTGKDIQYFGAGTRLSVL.

This clonotype came up many times. The chain is built from TRBV28 and TRBJ2-7; D uncertain. Germline V gene lookup returns CDR1 MDHEN and CDR2 SYDVKM. This CDR3 has 14 residues. V was clipped by 3 bases and J by 2 bases, with 11 bases between them. The CDR3 DNA follows: TGTGCCAGCAGTTTTTTGACGGAGACCTACGAGCAGTACTTC. Its protein product is CASSFLTETYEQYF.